These 27 T cell receptor beta chains were all obtained from the same sample, sequenced in a study of PD-1 blockade in classical Hodgkin lymphoma. Some clones are missing from TCRdb's copy, which holds only in-frame ones; the method was immunoSEQ multiplex PCR. The table has 25,000 to 30,000 clones, 71% seen once; the top ten hold under 3.5%. No patient escaped relapse after autologous stem cell transplantation, and brentuximab vedotin exposure varied. This specimen was peripheral blood mononuclear cells (PBMCs), taken before the second cycle of nivolumab. The receptors derive from a human donor with classical Hodgkin lymphoma.

Only one count was recorded for this clone. This sequence joins TRBV5-4 and TRBJ2-3; TRBD2 matches 12 bases. The CDR3 is made up of 18 amino acids. J was trimmed by 2 bases and V by 2 bases; bases with no gene match: 9. Germline V gene data show CDR1 as SGHNT and CDR2 as YYREEE (reference sequence). The CDR3 region is CASSLGLAGIRTTDTQYF. CDR3 sequence (DNA): TGTGCCAGCAGCTTAGGACTAGCGGGGATTCGTACCACAGATACGCAGTATTTT.

This clone was found a few times. The V gene is TRBV19, the J gene TRBJ2-1; 7 bases are a match to TRBD1. CDR1 is LNHDA, CDR2 SQIVND, per germline (reference sequence). The CDR3 length is 15 residues. V gave up 1 base and J gave up 5 bases; unmatched junction bases: 5. The CDR3 DNA is TGTGCCAGTAGTATAGGAGGGGGCTGGAACAATGAGCAGTTCTTC. The encoded protein is CASSIGGGWNNEQFF.

The V gene is TRBV30, the J gene TRBJ1-5; maybe TRBD1 (6 bases). The CDR3 spans 17 residues. CDR1 and CDR2 from the germline V gene are GTSNPN and SVGIG (reference sequence). The ends were cut back, 2 bases at V and 1 base at J, with 18 bases in the middle. The DNA of the CDR3 is TGTGCCTGGAGTCAGGGGCTAGAGGGTTGGAGCAATCAGCCCCAGCATTTT. Protein sequence: CAWSQGLEGWSNQPQHF.

This clone has just a few counts. The chain links TRBV11-2 to TRBJ1-1; D is undetermined. Per the germline V gene, CDR1 is SGHAT and CDR2 is FQNNGV. The CDR3 totals 13 residues. The ends were cut back, 5 bases at V and 3 bases at J, with 10 bases in the middle. CDR3 region: CASSRWLDTEAFF. Here the CDR3 DNA reads TGTGCCAGCAGCCGATGGTTGGACACTGAAGCTTTCTTT.

The V call is TRBV27, the J call TRBJ2-7, with D possibly called TRBD1 or TRBD2 (6 bases each). Trimming cost V 3 bases and J 2 bases, with 14 bases left between them. Germline CDR1 MNHEY, CDR2 SMNVEV (reference sequence). The CDR3 consists of 15 residues. In DNA form, the CDR3 reads TGTGCCAGCAGTTTGAGGGGGGACACGACCTACGAGCAGTACTTC. This encodes CASSLRGDTTYEQYF.

The chain carries TRBV5-1 and TRBJ1-6; TRBD1 is a possible D gene (5 bases). V was trimmed by 1 base and J by 16 bases, leaving 15 bases between them. The CDR3 covers 13 residues. CDR1 is SGHRS, CDR2 YFSETQ, per germline. Written as DNA, the CDR3 is TGCGCCAGCAGCTTGCAGAGGGGCCAAGATCTCCACTTT. The encoded protein is CASSLQRGQDLHF.

The CDR3 nucleotides read TGTGCCAGCAGTTCGGGACTAGCGGGGGGTCGAAGCACAGATACGCAGTATTTT. This codes for CASSSGLAGGRSTDTQYF. This chain uses TRBV6-8 with TRBJ2-3; 15 positions match TRBD2. The CDR3 has 18 residues. Trimming removed 4 bases from V and 0 bases from J; junction bases left unmatched: 5. Germline CDR1 reads MNHGY; CDR2 reads SAAAGT.

The V and J genes are TRBV27 and TRBJ1-5, with D unclear. The CDR3 has 13 amino acids. CDR1 is MNHEY, CDR2 SMNVEV, per germline (reference sequence). The V end was cut by 3 bases, the J end by 6 bases, with 9 bases between. CDR3 DNA: TGTGCCAGCAGTTTCAGTCCAAGTCAGCCCCAGCATTTT. Encoded protein: CASSFSPSQPQHF.

This clone was found once. As DNA, the CDR3 is TGTGCCAGCAGCTGGCAACCCGGGACAGGGGACGGGTCATATGGCTACACCTTC. Translated, it gives CASSWQPGTGDGSYGYTF. V usage is TRBV5-4 and J usage is TRBJ1-2; 10 bases agree with TRBD1. V trimming: 3 bases; J trimming: 5 bases; junction bases outside the gene matches: 16. The CDR3 runs 18 residues. Germline CDR1 is SGHNT and CDR2 is YYREEE (reference sequence). Full variable domain (missing parts from reference TRBV5-4 and TRBJ1-2): ETGVTQSPTHLIKTRGQQVTLRCSSQSGHNTVSWYQQALGQGPQFIFQYYREEENGRGNFPPRFSGLQFPNYSSELNVNALELDDSALYLCASSWQPGTGDGSYGYTFGSGTRLTVV.

V and J are TRBV7-8 and TRBJ2-3; D may be TRBD1 or TRBD2 (6 bases each). Per the germline V gene, CDR1 is SGHVS and CDR2 is FQNEAQ. V lost 5 bases and J lost 6, with 33 bases in between. The CDR3 loop spans 20 amino acids. The CDR3 sequence is CASSHLEGGRRDNYGDTQYF. The CDR3 bases are TGTGCCAGCAGCCACTTAGAGGGGGGTCGCAGGGATAATTACGGGGATACGCAGTATTTT.

This chain links TRBV7-9 with TRBJ2-7, with TRBD2 identical over 8 bases. This CDR3 is 13 amino acids long. Unmatched junction bases numbered 4, after V lost 4 bases and J lost 5 bases. Germline CDR1 and CDR2: SEHNR and FQNEAQ (reference sequence). The CDR3 nucleotides read TGTGCCAGCAGCTCAGCGGGAGTCGACGAGCAGTACTTC. Protein product: CASSSAGVDEQYF.

V usage is TRBV5-4 and J usage is TRBJ2-1, with TRBD2 as a possible D gene (6 bases). CDR3 length: 14 amino acids. Germline assignment: CDR1 SGHNT and CDR2 YYREEE (reference sequence). Trimming shortened V by 9 bases and J by 10 bases, and 23 bases separated the two germline ends. The CDR3 DNA reads as TGTGCCACCCTAACAAGATTCGGAGGAGGGGAGCAGTTCTTC. Translating it yields CATLTRFGGGEQFF.

The V and J genes are TRBV19 and TRBJ1-1, with a possible D match to TRBD1 (5 bases). Trimming took 6 bases from V and 5 from J, leaving 10 bases between them. This CDR3 spans 12 amino acids. Germline CDR1 is LNHDA and CDR2 is SQIVND (reference sequence). The chain's CDR3 is CASRLGGTEAFF. DNA of the CDR3: TGTGCCAGTAGGTTGGGGGGAACTGAAGCTTTCTTT.

The chain links TRBV4-2 to TRBJ1-5, with a weak D call TRBD1 (6 bases). This CDR3 has 18 residues. Per germline, CDR1 LGHNA and CDR2 YNFKEQ. V lost 0 bases, J lost 5 bases, and 20 bases lay in between. The CDR3 spells CASSQDQGRQVGHQPQHF. Written as DNA, the CDR3 is TGTGCCAGCAGCCAAGATCAAGGAAGACAGGTGGGTCATCAGCCCCAGCATTTT.

The gene calls are TRBV6-1 and TRBJ2-5; no firm D call. The CDR3 is made up of 14 amino acids. Looked up from germline, CDR1 is MNHNS and CDR2 is SASEGT. Trimming pared 3 bases from V and 1 base from J, leaving 9 bases between. The CDR3 bases are TGTGCCAGCAGTGATGGTGAGGCCCAAGAGACCCAGTACTTC. Amino acids: CASSDGEAQETQYF.

V gene TRBV29-1 combines with J gene TRBJ1-1; perhaps TRBD1 as D (5 bases). The germline CDR1 and CDR2 sequences are SQVTM and ANQGSEA. Trimming cost V 1 base and J 6 bases, with 15 bases left between them. The CDR3 consists of 14 residues. CDR3 region: CSVEGGKRGAEAFF. The CDR3, as DNA: TGCAGCGTTGAAGGTGGCAAACGGGGGGCTGAAGCTTTCTTT.

The chain couples TRBV6-6 to TRBJ2-1, with D perhaps matching TRBD2 (5 bases). Deletions cut 7 bases from V and 10 bases from J, with 11 bases between. CDR1 MNHNY and CDR2 SVGAGI come from the germline V gene (reference sequence). There are 11 residues in the CDR3. The CDR3 loop reads CASTPGSEQFF. In DNA, the CDR3 is TGTGCCAGCACCCCGGGGTCGGAGCAGTTCTTC.

In this sample, this clone turned up once. V usage is TRBV21-1 and J usage is TRBJ2-2; TRBD1, the D gene given by the table, was not confirmed from the DNA. TRBV21-1 is deemed a pseudogene. The CDR3 sequence is 20 residues long. In nucleotides, the CDR3 is TGTGCCAGCAGCAAAGTCCAGACAGGGGGCGACCCCTCAAACACCGGGGAGCTGTTTTTT. This gives the protein CASSKVQTGGDPSNTGELFF.

J is TRBJ2-2 and V is TRBV28, with TRBD2 identical over 11 bases. CDR1 and CDR2 from the germline V gene are MDHEN and SYDVKM. V lost 7 bases and J lost 6; bases outside the gene matches: 1. The CDR3 covers 13 residues. The CDR3 region has the DNA TGTGCCAGCATGGGACTAGCGGCCGGGGAGCTGTTTTTT. Its translation: CASMGLAAGELFF.

The V and J genes are TRBV4-3 and TRBJ2-3, with D tentatively TRBD1 (5 bases). V lost 0 bases and J 0 bases, leaving 13 bases between the germline ends. The CDR3 loop spans 17 amino acids. The germline V gene has CDR1 LGHNA and CDR2 YSLEER. CDR3: CASSQDPGLVSTDTQYF. Written as DNA, the CDR3 is TGCGCCAGCAGCCAAGATCCAGGGCTAGTAAGCACAGATACGCAGTATTTT.

This clone was counted only a few times. This chain links TRBV28 with TRBJ1-1; no definite D call. CDR1 is MDHEN and CDR2 is SYDVKM in the germline V gene. CDR3 length: 15 residues. The V gene lost 5 bases and the J gene lost 2 bases, with 15 bases spanning the gap. CDR3 in DNA: TGTGCCAGCAGTGCCCCCGATGGGTTTAACACTGAAGCTTTCTTT. It yields the protein CASSAPDGFNTEAFF. Variable domain in full (rest from reference TRBV28 and TRBJ1-1): DVKVTQSSRYLVKRTGEKVFLECVQDMDHENMFWYRQDPGLGLRLIYFSYDVKMKEKGDIPEGYSVSREKKERFSLILESASTNQTSMYLCASSAPDGFNTEAFFGQGTRLTVV.

V and J are TRBV11-2 and TRBJ2-1; TRBD1 agrees at 8 bases. Germline assignment: CDR1 SGHAT and CDR2 FQNNGV. The CDR3 contains 14 residues. After removal of 5 bases from V and 4 bases from J, the junction contained 4 bases not matched to a gene. This CDR3 reads CASSHGTGYNEQFF. As DNA, the CDR3 is TGTGCCAGCAGCCATGGGACAGGATACAATGAGCAGTTCTTC.

The table lists this clone with a count of one. CDR3 nucleotides: TGTGCCAGCAGCAAAGATGTACGAGACTACGAGCAGTACTTC. Encoded protein: CASSKDVRDYEQYF. The chain couples TRBV11-2 to TRBJ2-7, with D unclear. This CDR3 has 14 amino acids. CDR1 SGHAT and CDR2 FQNNGV come from the germline V gene. Trimming cost V 5 bases and J 3 bases, with 14 bases left between them.

CDR3 loop: CASSLLAWSYEQYF. DNA of the CDR3: TGTGCCAGCAGCTTGTTAGCGTGGTCCTACGAGCAGTACTTC. This chain uses TRBV5-6 with TRBJ2-7, with D maybe TRBD2 (5 bases). CDR1 is SGHDT, CDR2 YYEEEE, per germline. Trimming left V 1 base short and J 1 base short, with 9 bases between. This CDR3 comprises 14 residues.

This chain joins TRBV5-8 and TRBJ1-2; 10 positions agree with TRBD1. The CDR3 consists of 16 residues. CDR1 is SGHTS, CDR2 YDEGEE, per germline. The junction had 10 bases not matched to a gene; V was cut back by 4 bases and J by 4 bases. CDR3: CASSPGTGDIGYGYTF. The CDR3, as DNA: TGTGCCAGCAGCCCCGGGACAGGGGATATCGGCTATGGCTACACCTTC.

The CDR3 here is CASSQDWSGLGGANVLTF. CDR3 nucleotide sequence: TGCGCCAGCAGCCAAGATTGGTCAGGCCTAGGTGGGGCCAACGTCCTGACTTTC. The chain couples TRBV4-3 to TRBJ2-6; D gene ambiguous. Germline loops: CDR1 LGHNA, CDR2 YSLEER. The CDR3 length is 18 residues. Trimming took 0 bases from V and 3 from J, leaving 15 bases between them.

The rearrangement uses TRBV7-2 and TRBJ2-1; D unresolved. This CDR3 spans 15 amino acids. Germline V gene sequence: CDR1 SGHTA, CDR2 FQGNSA. V gave up 5 bases and J gave up 0 bases, with 11 bases separating them. The CDR3 DNA reads as TGTGCCAGCAGCCCCGACGCGAGCTCCTACAATGAGCAGTTCTTC. It codes for CASSPDASSYNEQFF.